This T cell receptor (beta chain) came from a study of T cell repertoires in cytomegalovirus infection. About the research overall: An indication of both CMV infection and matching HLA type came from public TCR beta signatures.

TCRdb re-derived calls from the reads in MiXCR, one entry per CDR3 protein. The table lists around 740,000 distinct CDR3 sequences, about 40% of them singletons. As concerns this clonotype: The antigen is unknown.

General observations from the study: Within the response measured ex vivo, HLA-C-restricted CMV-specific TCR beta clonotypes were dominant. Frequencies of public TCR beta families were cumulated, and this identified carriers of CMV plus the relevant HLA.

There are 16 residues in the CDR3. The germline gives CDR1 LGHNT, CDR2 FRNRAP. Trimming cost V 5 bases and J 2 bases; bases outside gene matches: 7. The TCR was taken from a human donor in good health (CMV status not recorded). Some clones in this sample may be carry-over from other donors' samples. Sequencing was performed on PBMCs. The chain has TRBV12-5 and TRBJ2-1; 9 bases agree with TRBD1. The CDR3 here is CASGQEGTGTYNEQFF. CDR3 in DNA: TGTGCTAGTGGTCAGGAGGGGACAGGGACCTACAATGAGCAGTTCTTC.